The rows below give T cell receptor beta chains drawn from one sample of a study of CD8+ T cells in alopecia areata. The protocol was immunoSEQ multiplex PCR, while the TCRdb copy is restricted to in-frame clones and leaves out a portion. Here the sample spans some 150,000 clones, around half being singletons. The starting material was CD8+ T cells sorted from blood, obtained at week 0. The receptors were sampled from a human donor with alopecia areata. CDR3s include the opening cysteine and the closing phenylalanine or tryptophan.

J gene: TRBJ2-5; V gene: TRBV7-8; CDR3 protein: CASRYRVRETQYF
J gene: TRBJ1-1; V gene: TRBV11-2; CDR3 protein: CASSGSLTLAAEAFF
J gene: TRBJ2-3; V gene: TRBV7-2; CDR3 protein: CASSSTRLSTDTQYF
J gene: TRBJ2-7; V gene: TRBV7-9; CDR3 protein: CASSLAWGSGDRSYEQYF
J gene: TRBJ2-7; V gene: TRBV7-2; CDR3 protein: CASGEVGAYEQYF
J gene: TRBJ1-1; V gene: TRBV4-1; CDR3 protein: CASSQDFLQEAFF
J gene: TRBJ1-1; V gene: TRBV5-4; CDR3 protein: CASSLQGDTEAFF
J gene: TRBJ2-7; V gene: TRBV7-9; CDR3 protein: CASSPPGGAGEQYF
J gene: TRBJ1-4; V gene: TRBV29-1; CDR3 protein: CSVMSEDEKLFF
J gene: TRBJ2-1; V gene: TRBV5-1; CDR3 protein: CASRSRSGGDYNEQFF
J gene: TRBJ1-5; V gene: TRBV12-5; CDR3 protein: CASSINSNQPQHF
J gene: TRBJ2-3; V gene: TRBV30; CDR3 protein: CAWSRVVTDTQYF
J gene: TRBJ1-1; V gene: TRBV30; CDR3 protein: CASGHLNTEAFF
J gene: TRBJ2-2; V gene: TRBV6-5; CDR3 protein: CASSYGGGGELFF
J gene: TRBJ1-1; V gene: TRBV30; CDR3 protein: CAWRPGDTEAFF
J gene: TRBJ2-7; V gene: TRBV7-9; CDR3 protein: CASSLGYSYEQYF
J gene: TRBJ2-1; V gene: TRBV10-2; CDR3 protein: CASGQGPYNEQFF
J gene: TRBJ1-2; V gene: TRBV23-1; CDR3 protein: CASLLGRSNYGYTF
J gene: TRBJ2-1; V gene: TRBV30; CDR3 protein: CAWSVSSGNEQFF
J gene: TRBJ2-7; V gene: TRBV6-5; CDR3 protein: CASSLGTGGRNEQYF
J gene: TRBJ1-2; V gene: TRBV29-1; CDR3 protein: CSVEDEGQLFYGYTF